The clone carrying this TCR beta chain has just a few counts. Its specificity is not known. This record belongs to a study of vaccination and CD4 T cells after COVID-19. Study information: Median time from COVID diagnosis to post-COVID sampling was roughly 100 days (35 to 161). Sampling that followed vaccination took place a median around 71 days after dose two, within a range of 14 to 241.

CD4+ T cells that had been cultured provided DNA sequenced with the Oncomine TCR Beta short-read assay. From the PCR reads, TCRdb called clonotypes with MiXCR, one entry per CDR3 protein. The data contain around 14,000 distinct CDR3 sequences, around 55% of them singletons. Per the germline V gene, CDR1 is DFQATT and CDR2 is SNEGSKA (reference sequence). The germline V and J ends were trimmed by 6 bases and 2 bases, with 15 bases remaining between them. The CDR3 contains 14 residues. Treatment here: 10-day PBMC culture with coronavirus spike peptide pools or control peptides (ViraFEST assay). The chain employs TRBV20-1 and TRBJ2-3; weak D call: TRBD2 (6 bases). The input for sequencing was CD4+ T cells from blood, cultured in vitro, taken before SARS-CoV-2 vaccination. This TCR was sampled from a human donor who had recovered from COVID-19. Here the CDR3 reads CSARRGSPTDTQYF. In DNA form, the CDR3 reads TGCAGTGCCCGACGGGGGTCCCCCACAGATACGCAGTATTTT.